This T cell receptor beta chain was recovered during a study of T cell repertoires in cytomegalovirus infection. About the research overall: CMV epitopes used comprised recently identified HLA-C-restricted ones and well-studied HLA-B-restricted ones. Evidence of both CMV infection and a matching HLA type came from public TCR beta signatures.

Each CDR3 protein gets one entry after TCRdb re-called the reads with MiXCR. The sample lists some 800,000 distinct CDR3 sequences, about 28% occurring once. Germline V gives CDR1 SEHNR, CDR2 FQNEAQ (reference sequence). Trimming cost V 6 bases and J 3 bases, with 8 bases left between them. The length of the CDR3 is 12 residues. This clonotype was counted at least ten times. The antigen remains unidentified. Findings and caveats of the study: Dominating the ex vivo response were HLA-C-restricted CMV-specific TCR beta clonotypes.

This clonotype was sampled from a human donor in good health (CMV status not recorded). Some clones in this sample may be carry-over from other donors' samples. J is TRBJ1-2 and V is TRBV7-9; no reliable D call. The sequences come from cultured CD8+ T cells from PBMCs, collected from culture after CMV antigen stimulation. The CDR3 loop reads CASSPWDYGYTF. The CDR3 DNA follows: TGTGCCAGCAGTCCCTGGGACTATGGCTACACCTTC.